This T cell receptor beta chain was obtained from a study of T cell changes during pregnancy in multiple sclerosis. Generated by immunoSEQ multiplex PCR, the TCRdb table keeps only in-frame clones and is missing some. This sample has about 60,000 clones; about 96% occur once, and the top ten carry about 2.5%. V was clipped by 2 bases and J by 6 bases; unmatched bases: 5. CDR1 and CDR2 from the germline V gene are MGHRA and YSYEKL. This CDR3 region has 14 residues. This receptor was identified in a female donor with multiple sclerosis, enrolled in a pregnancy study. Specimen: CD8+ T cells from peripheral blood mononuclear cells, collected after pregnancy. The chain recombines TRBV4-1 with TRBJ1-1, with TRBD1 identical over 8 bases. CDR3 coding DNA: TGCGCCAGCAGCCAACAGGGGGCTTATTCTGAAGCTTTCTTT. Translated: CASSQQGAYSEAFF.